Given below is one T cell receptor (beta chain) in context. The V gene lost 4 bases and the J gene lost 10 bases, with 16 bases spanning the gap. The germline V gene encodes CDR1 MGHRA and CDR2 YSYEKL. The CDR3 totals 14 residues. Sequenced by immunoSEQ multiplex PCR; TCRdb stores in-frame clones only, minus some. The data show around 72,000 clones, 95% to 98% seen once. This sample is part of a study of technical replicates of blood from several donors. The clonotype comes from a human donor in good health. Sequenced: T cells isolated from PBMCs. The gene calls are TRBV4-1 and TRBJ1-4; D ambiguous. CDR3 sequence (DNA): TGCGCCAGCAGCCCTCTCGTCGGGGTTCTAAAACTGTTTTTT. Its protein product is CASSPLVGVLKLFF.